The source of this TCR beta chain is a study of shared clonotypes between healthy human individuals. Findings and caveats of the study: Clonotypes shared by all four donors outscored non-shared clonotypes in generation probability.

The method was immunoSEQ multiplex PCR; TCRdb's version includes in-frame clones alone and lacks a portion of them. The profile covers about 710,000 clones, with over 60% appearing a single time and under 2% taken by the ten largest. To note about this clone: Its antigen is not known.

Sequencing was performed on memory CD4+ T cells sorted from blood. As to subset: CD45RA-negative fraction. The receptor comes from a woman aged 25 to 39 in good health.

CDR3 nucleotide sequence: TGTGCCAGCAGTTTAGGGGGGAACACTGAAGCTTTCTTT. Encoded protein: CASSLGGNTEAFF. The V gene is TRBV2, the J gene TRBJ1-1, with a tentative D call TRBD1 (6 bases). The CDR3 contains 13 residues. CDR1 and CDR2 (germline): SNHLY, FYNNEI. V was shortened by 5 bases and J by 1 base, with 8 bases between the two germline ends.